Each of the 21 T cell receptor beta chains below was sequenced from the same sample in a study of blood T cell repertoires in COVID-19 (dated by TCRdb to the early 2020s). The receptor library was made with the immunoSEQ multiplex PCR assay. Imported from immuneACCESS, the table was reduced by TCRdb to in-frame sequences with V and J called. These copies leave out some clones; in studies compared against another copy, an unresolved V gene accounts for under half, and the cause of the remainder is not known. In all, the sample holds 130,000 or so clones, and 80% to 85% of those were seen once. The biggest ten clones account for about a sixth of the sample. The sample was PBMCs or T cells enriched from blood (not recorded which). These receptors all stem from a man in his thirties or forties who had recovered from COVID-19.

This chain connects TRBV5-1 to TRBJ1-1; D is possibly TRBD1 (5 bases). Germline CDR1 SGHRS, CDR2 YFSETQ. V lost 2 bases and J 4 bases, leaving 12 bases between the germline ends. There are 14 residues in the CDR3. The CDR3 DNA reads TGCGCCAGCAGCTTCAGGCAGGGCGGCACTGAAGCTTTCTTT. Protein: CASSFRQGGTEAFF.

V gene TRBV3-1 (or the pseudogene TRBV3-2) combines with J gene TRBJ1-3, with 8 bases that match TRBD1. After removal of 5 bases from V and 0 bases from J, the junction contained 6 bases not matched to a gene. This CDR3 has 16 residues. Germline CDR1 and CDR2: LGHDT and YNNKEL (reference sequence). In nucleotides, the CDR3 is TGTGCCAGCAGCTACGGACAGGGAATCTCTGGAAACACCATATATTTT. Amino acids: CASSYGQGISGNTIYF.

This chain joins TRBV24-1 and TRBJ2-1, with 8 bases identical to TRBD1. Per germline, CDR1 KGHDR and CDR2 SFDVKD. The J segment lost 5 bases and the V segment lost 2 bases, leaving 7 bases of the junction unmatched. The CDR3 loop spans 16 amino acids. The chain's CDR3 is CATSDSGTGVNNEQFF. The CDR3, as DNA: TGTGCCACCAGTGATTCCGGGACAGGAGTTAACAATGAGCAGTTCTTC.

In this sample, this clone turned up a few times. This chain links TRBV28 with TRBJ1-5, with D possibly matching TRBD1 (5 bases). Between the trimmed V and J ends, which lost 10 bases and 7 bases, there was a span of 20 bases. The germline V gene has CDR1 MDHEN and CDR2 SYDVKM. The CDR3 has 14 amino acids. CDR3 nucleotide sequence: TGTGCCACTAAAGTGGGGGGGTCTGAGCAGCCCCAGCATTTT. Its translation is CATKVGGSEQPQHF.

The chain couples TRBV9 to TRBJ2-7; D gene uncertain. Germline assignment: CDR1 SGDLS and CDR2 YYNGEE. The CDR3 has 15 residues. V gave up 0 bases and J gave up 0 bases, with 10 bases separating them. CDR3 sequence reads: CASSVGPGYSYEQYF. Written as DNA, the CDR3 is TGTGCCAGCAGCGTAGGCCCAGGTTACTCCTACGAGCAGTACTTC.

The table lists this clone with a few counts. This chain joins TRBV19 and TRBJ2-1, with TRBD1 matching over 9 bases. V was clipped by 5 bases and J by 6 bases; unmatched bases: 8. The CDR3 is 15 amino acids. Per the germline V gene, CDR1 is LNHDA and CDR2 is SQIVND (reference sequence). DNA for the CDR3: TGTGCCAGTAGTCCTCCCGACAGGGGGGGCAATGAGCAGTTCTTC. It codes for CASSPPDRGGNEQFF.

The chain has TRBV3-1 (or the pseudogene TRBV3-2) and TRBJ2-1; a possible D gene is TRBD1 (5 bases). CDR3 length equals 18 residues. The germline gives CDR1 LGHDT, CDR2 YNNKEL (reference sequence). V lost 2 bases to trimming and J lost 4 bases, with 21 bases between them. The CDR3 spells CASSQIKSSQGPYNEQFF. Here the CDR3 DNA reads TGTGCCAGCAGCCAAATCAAGTCCTCCCAGGGCCCGTACAATGAGCAGTTCTTC.

V and J are TRBV4-1 and TRBJ1-1; tentative D call: TRBD1 (5 bases). The germline V gene has CDR1 MGHRA and CDR2 YSYEKL. With 0 bases removed from V and 4 bases from J, the gap between germline ends came to 9 bases. This CDR3 comprises 14 residues. The CDR3, as DNA: TGCGCCAGCAGCCAAGAGTGGAGGGGCACTGAAGCTTTCTTT. Its translation: CASSQEWRGTEAFF.

This rearrangement joins TRBV7-2 to TRBJ1-2; D is undetermined. Trimming pared 2 bases from V and 4 bases from J, leaving 8 bases between. From germline, CDR1 is SGHTA and CDR2 FQGNSA. The CDR3 is 13 residues long. The CDR3 here is CASSLLEIYGYTF. CDR3 in DNA: TGTGCCAGCAGCTTATTAGAGATCTATGGCTACACCTTC.

The gene calls are TRBV9 and TRBJ2-3; tentatively, D is TRBD1 (5 bases). V was shortened by 0 bases and J by 3 bases, with 14 bases between the two germline ends. The CDR3 has 16 residues. The germline V gene has CDR1 SGDLS and CDR2 YYNGEE. The CDR3 loop reads CASSVGLGQGTDTQYF. The CDR3 DNA reads TGTGCCAGCAGCGTAGGCCTTGGGCAGGGAACAGATACGCAGTATTTT.

The chain is built from TRBV2 and TRBJ1-1, with TRBD1 as a possible D gene (6 bases). CDR1 is SNHLY, CDR2 FYNNEI, per germline. The CDR3 contains 11 residues. Trimming took off 7 bases at V and 6 bases at J, with 9 bases between the two ends. CDR3 coding DNA: TGTGCCAGCAAGGACAGTCCTGAAGCTTTCTTT. As protein: CASKDSPEAFF.

The rearrangement joins TRBV7-9 to TRBJ1-1, with unresolved D. The length of the CDR3 is 14 residues. Germline CDR1 reads SEHNR; CDR2 reads FQNEAQ (reference sequence). Trimming left V 1 base short and J 3 bases short, with 9 bases between. The CDR3 here is CASSLGPADTEAFF. In nucleotides, the CDR3 is TGTGCCAGCAGCTTAGGTCCAGCGGACACTGAAGCTTTCTTT.

The V call is TRBV9, the J call TRBJ2-1, with TRBD2 matching 8 bases. Germline V gene sequence: CDR1 SGDLS, CDR2 YYNGEE. The CDR3 totals 15 residues. Losses at the gene ends were 0 bases for V and 7 bases for J; bases not matched to a gene: 6. In nucleotides, the CDR3 is TGTGCCAGCAGCGTAGACGCGGGAGGCTGGAATGAGCAGTTCTTC. Residues: CASSVDAGGWNEQFF.

The chain recombines TRBV27 with TRBJ1-3; D is unresolved. Trimming shortened V by 2 bases and J by 0 bases, and 11 bases separated the two germline ends. From germline, CDR1 is MNHEY and CDR2 SMNVEV (reference sequence). The CDR3 extends over 16 amino acids. The CDR3 region is CASSLGGGYSGNTIYF. Written as DNA, the CDR3 is TGTGCCAGCAGTTTAGGCGGCGGCTACTCTGGAAACACCATATATTTT.

CDR3 in DNA: TGTGCCACGGAGAATAGCGGGGCAAACACCGGGGAGCTGTTTTTT. Translation: CATENSGANTGELFF. The chain uses TRBV15 and TRBJ2-2; TRBD2 agrees at 8 bases. In germline, CDR1 is LNHNV, CDR2 YYDKDF (reference sequence). This CDR3 comprises 15 residues. The trim removed 9 bases at V and 2 bases at J, leaving 8 bases unmatched.

V and J are TRBV27 and TRBJ1-5; perhaps TRBD1 as D (5 bases). V was trimmed by 6 bases and J by 0 bases, leaving 18 bases between them. Germline V gene lookup returns CDR1 MNHEY and CDR2 SMNVEV (reference sequence). CDR3 size: 17 residues. The CDR3, as DNA: TGTGCCAGCAGCTCCTTGAAGGGGATGTATAGCAATCAGCCCCAGCATTTT. It specifies CASSSLKGMYSNQPQHF.

This clone has just a few counts. This sequence joins TRBV7-9 and TRBJ2-7, with a possible D match to TRBD1 (5 bases). The germline V gene encodes CDR1 SEHNR and CDR2 FQNEAQ (reference sequence). This CDR3 has 15 amino acids. Trimming left V 7 bases short and J 3 bases short, with 19 bases between. DNA of the CDR3: TGTGCCAGCATCCCAGAATCAGGGTCCAACTACGAGCAGTACTTC. Amino acids: CASIPESGSNYEQYF. Full variable domain (remainder filled in from reference TRBV7-9 and TRBJ2-7): DTGVSQNPRHKITKRGQNVTFRCDPISEHNRLYWYRQTLGQGPEFLTYFQNEAQLEKSRLLSDRFSAERPKGSFSTLEIQRTEQGDSAMYLCASIPESGSNYEQYFGPGTRLTVT.

The chain has TRBV6-2 or TRBV6-3 and TRBJ1-5; 9 bases fit TRBD1. The CDR3 consists of 16 residues. Losses at the gene ends were 3 bases for V and 6 bases for J; bases not matched to a gene: 9. The germline gives CDR1 MNHEY, CDR2 SVGEGT. The CDR3 reads CASSYSKGTGSQPQHF. As DNA, the CDR3 is TGTGCCAGCAGTTATTCCAAAGGGACAGGGTCTCAGCCCCAGCATTTT.

This chain connects TRBV21-1 to TRBJ2-6; the listed D gene, TRBD1, was not tested against the DNA. TRBV21-1 is deemed a pseudogene. The CDR3 covers 22 residues. The CDR3 loop is CASSGRDIRQGPRASGANVLTF. The DNA of the CDR3 is TGTGCCAGCAGTGGCCGGGATATCCGACAGGGACCGAGGGCCTCTGGGGCCAACGTCCTGACTTTC.

In the case of this clone: A junction end diverges from the germline sequence, so it may reflect a read error. The genes are TRBV27 and TRBJ1-2; D is unresolved. The CDR3 spans 13 residues. Per the germline V gene, CDR1 is MNHEY and CDR2 is SMNVEV (reference sequence). Written as DNA, the CDR3 is TGTGCCAGCAGTTCCCAGACTAATTATGGCTACACCTTC. Amino acid sequence: CASSSQTNYGYTF.

This chain connects TRBV9 to TRBJ2-7, with D tentatively TRBD1 (7 bases). The CDR3 runs 15 residues. The germline V gene has CDR1 SGDLS and CDR2 YYNGEE. Trimming took 3 bases from V and 2 from J, leaving 15 bases between them. The CDR3 sequence is CASSAQGGRAYEQYF. The CDR3 coding sequence is TGTGCCAGCAGCGCCCAGGGGGGCAGGGCCTACGAGCAGTACTTC.